These T cell receptor beta chains were read from a single sample in a study of blood T cell repertoires in COVID-19. Only in-frame clones appear in the TCRdb table, and some are missing; sequencing was by immunoSEQ multiplex PCR. The sample shows about 260,000 clones, approximately 89% of them seen only once. The sequenced sample consisted of peripheral blood. These receptors were collected from a woman between 45 and 60 years old with acute or convalescent COVID-19. The CDR3 runs from the conserved cysteine through the conserved F or W. Each record gives: CDR3 length, clone size, J gene, V gene, D gene, CDR3 DNA, CDR3 protein. A D gene is named only where the DNA matches it firmly. Expanded clones get a size class; other rows say once, few or many, or leave the size out.

len: 13; abundance: .; j_gene: TRBJ1-4; v_gene: TRBV28; d_gene: TRBD1; CDR3nt: TGTGCCAGCAGTTCGGGACAGGATGAAAAACTGTTTTTT; CDR3aa: CASSSGQDEKLFF
len: 14; abundance: .; j_gene: TRBJ2-7; v_gene: TRBV18; d_gene: .; CDR3nt: TGTGCCAGCTCACCACCCAGGTTCAGGAACGAGCAGTACTTC; CDR3aa: CASSPPRFRNEQYF
len: 15; abundance: .; j_gene: TRBJ2-7; v_gene: TRBV2; d_gene: TRBD2; CDR3nt: TGTGCCAGCGGTTTGACTAGCGGGAGGGCCTACGAGCAGTACTTC; CDR3aa: CASGLTSGRAYEQYF
len: 15; abundance: .; j_gene: TRBJ2-1; v_gene: TRBV9; d_gene: TRBD2; CDR3nt: TGTGCCAGCAGCGTAGGGCGGGAGGACTACAATGAGCAGTTCTTC; CDR3aa: CASSVGREDYNEQFF
len: 17; abundance: .; j_gene: TRBJ1-6; v_gene: TRBV4-1; d_gene: .; CDR3nt: TGCGCCAGCAGCCCTACGACAGCTAGCTCCTATAATTCACCCCTCCACTTT; CDR3aa: CASSPTTASSYNSPLHF
len: 13; abundance: .; j_gene: TRBJ1-2; v_gene: TRBV28; d_gene: .; CDR3nt: TGTGCCAGCACCACGCCGGGGAAGCATGGCTACACCTTC; CDR3aa: CASTTPGKHGYTF
len: 15; abundance: .; j_gene: TRBJ2-5; v_gene: TRBV7-2; d_gene: .; CDR3nt: TGTGCCAGCAGCTCCCCCCCGGTATACCAAGAGACCCAGTACTTC; CDR3aa: CASSSPPVYQETQYF
len: 15; abundance: few; j_gene: TRBJ2-1; v_gene: TRBV3-1/TRBV3-2; d_gene: .; CDR3nt: TGTGCCAGCAGCCAACTTCTAGCCATAATGGGTGAGCAGTTCTTC; CDR3aa: CASSQLLAIMGEQFF
len: 16; abundance: .; j_gene: TRBJ2-2; v_gene: TRBV7-8; d_gene: TRBD2; CDR3nt: TGTGCCAGCAGCCCCGGATCTAGCGGGAGTTTGTGGGAGCTGTTTTTT; CDR3aa: CASSPGSSGSLWELFF
len: 15; abundance: .; j_gene: TRBJ1-2; v_gene: TRBV7-8; d_gene: TRBD1; CDR3nt: TGTGCCAGCAGCCCGAGGGACAGTTGGTCCTATGGCTACACCTTC; CDR3aa: CASSPRDSWSYGYTF
len: 13; abundance: .; j_gene: TRBJ2-2; v_gene: TRBV12-3/TRBV12-4; d_gene: .; CDR3nt: TGTGCCAGCACCCTTGGTCCAGGGCGGGAGCTGTTTTTT; CDR3aa: CASTLGPGRELFF
len: 15; abundance: .; j_gene: TRBJ1-2; v_gene: TRBV6-2/TRBV6-3; d_gene: .; CDR3nt: TGTGCCAGCAGTTACGGCCCGACAGGTCACTATGGCTACACCTTC; CDR3aa: CASSYGPTGHYGYTF
len: 16; abundance: .; j_gene: TRBJ2-4; v_gene: TRBV27; d_gene: TRBD1; CDR3nt: TGTGCCAGCAGTTTATCGGTCGGGACAGGGGAAAACATTCAGTACTTC; CDR3aa: CASSLSVGTGENIQYF
len: 15; abundance: .; j_gene: TRBJ2-7; v_gene: TRBV28; d_gene: .; CDR3nt: TGTGCCAGCAGTTTTTTCGGCAGGGGAGACTACGAGCAGTACTTC; CDR3aa: CASSFFGRGDYEQYF
len: 17; abundance: .; j_gene: TRBJ2-7; v_gene: TRBV21-1; d_gene: .; CDR3nt: TGTGCCAGCAGCAAAGAAAGAATAACGGGAAGAGTCCACGAGCAGTACTTC; CDR3aa: CASSKERITGRVHEQYF
len: 15; abundance: .; j_gene: TRBJ2-1; v_gene: TRBV4-1; d_gene: TRBD2; CDR3nt: TGCGCCAGCAGCCAAAAGCACCTAGCGGGAGACGAGCAGTTCTTC; CDR3aa: CASSQKHLAGDEQFF
len: 16; abundance: .; j_gene: TRBJ2-3; v_gene: TRBV18; d_gene: TRBD2; CDR3nt: TGTGCCAGCTCCCTCCGTCCTAGCGGGATGGCAGATACGCAGTATTTT; CDR3aa: CASSLRPSGMADTQYF
len: 13; abundance: .; j_gene: TRBJ2-7; v_gene: TRBV27; d_gene: TRBD2; CDR3nt: TGTGCCAGCCGGGACTACCATTCCTACGAGCAGTACTTC; CDR3aa: CASRDYHSYEQYF
len: 14; abundance: few; j_gene: TRBJ1-4; v_gene: TRBV18; d_gene: .; CDR3nt: TGTGCCAGCTCACCGGACAGATTTAACGAAAAACTGTTTTTT; CDR3aa: CASSPDRFNEKLFF
len: 15; abundance: few; j_gene: TRBJ1-5; v_gene: TRBV9; d_gene: .; CDR3nt: TGTGCCAGCAGCGCCGGAGGTTTTAGCAATCAGCCCCAGCATTTT; CDR3aa: CASSAGGFSNQPQHF
len: 14; abundance: .; j_gene: TRBJ2-2; v_gene: TRBV28; d_gene: .; CDR3nt: TGTGCCAGCAGTTTAGCAGGGGACACCGGGGAGCTGTTTTTT; CDR3aa: CASSLAGDTGELFF
len: 16; abundance: .; j_gene: TRBJ2-7; v_gene: TRBV9; d_gene: .; CDR3nt: TGTGCCAGCAGCGTAGGCGGGGGCAGGGGTTCCTACGAGCAGTACTTC; CDR3aa: CASSVGGGRGSYEQYF
len: 16; abundance: .; j_gene: TRBJ2-6; v_gene: TRBV4-1; d_gene: TRBD2; CDR3nt: TGCGCCAGCAGCCAAGGCGGGGGTTCTGGGGCCAACGTCCTGACTTTC; CDR3aa: CASSQGGGSGANVLTF
len: 14; abundance: .; j_gene: TRBJ2-2; v_gene: TRBV19; d_gene: .; CDR3nt: TGTGCCAGTAGTCGGGTGGTTAGTACCGGGGAGCTGTTTTTT; CDR3aa: CASSRVVSTGELFF
len: 18; abundance: .; j_gene: TRBJ2-1; v_gene: TRBV9; d_gene: .; CDR3nt: TGTGCCAGCAGCGTAGAGTTTAGGAGGGGTCGCTCCTACAATGAGCAGTTCTTC; CDR3aa: CASSVEFRRGRSYNEQFF
len: 16; abundance: .; j_gene: TRBJ1-1; v_gene: TRBV5-1; d_gene: .; CDR3nt: TGCGCCAGCAGCTTTCTTGGGGTGAGGGAGAACACTGAAGCTTTCTTT; CDR3aa: CASSFLGVRENTEAFF
len: 13; abundance: few; j_gene: TRBJ1-1; v_gene: TRBV7-3; d_gene: .; CDR3nt: TGTGCCAGCAGCTTTGGCAGGCAGGGTGAAGCTTTCTTT; CDR3aa: CASSFGRQGEAFF
len: 16; abundance: .; j_gene: TRBJ2-1; v_gene: TRBV18; d_gene: .; CDR3nt: TGTGCCAGCTCACCACAGGTCGGGAGCTTCTACAATGAGCAGTTCTTC; CDR3aa: CASSPQVGSFYNEQFF